This T cell receptor beta chain comes out of a study of T cell responses to AZD1222 COVID-19 vaccine (dated by TCRdb to the early 2020s). About the full investigation: TCR sequencing was performed for more than 230 trial participants, of whom around 200 were given two doses of AZD1222 and around 25 were given two doses of MenACWY control vaccine. Trial participants were enrolled by age into subgroups of 18-55, 56-69 and 70-plus years, and about 150, 27 and 61 TCR-sequenced participants, respectively, were included in these subgroups.

In light of the paper, this sample's time point label describes: about 28 days (+/-7) after the second vaccine dose. Because spike-specific TCR depth and breadth did not differ between the two schedules, AZD1222 recipients who got a second dose at roughly 4 weeks were pooled with those who got a second dose at roughly 12 weeks. The vaccinee samples were drawn from two UK trials, COV001 and COV002, one of which was a single-blind randomized controlled phase 2/3 trial testing AZD1222 (ChAdOx1 nCoV-19) in healthy adults. For TCRbeta chain sequencing, PBMC samples from trial participants were taken at day 0 and at day 28 after the second dose. On this clone itself: The target of this receptor is not known. No base quality values were provided; no much bigger clone lies one nucleotide off.

Paper-wide results and their limitations: Vaccine-associated CD4 TCRs spanned the whole spike protein, with dominant responses in regions 160-218 and 743-854. Because no day 14 peak-response samples were available, repertoires were characterized only after the peak T cell response. The 56-69-year group was small, and its depth increase did not reach significance, likely because of low power. Reportedly, almost half of the unique spike-specific TCRs recognized epitopes lying outside the regions that are mutated in the B.1.351 and B.1.1.7 variants. Conclusions about previously exposed vaccinees are limited because only five to seven AZD1222 recipients were SARS-CoV-2 seropositive at baseline. After two AZD1222 doses, spike-specific TCR breadth and depth were significantly higher than at day 0 and than in MenACWY recipients. Participants were mostly white British and included more females than males, and it was suggested by the authors that clonal diversity may have been underestimated.

The CDR3 regions of human TCRbeta chains were analyzed by immunosequencing. On the authors' methods: TCRs in the repertoires were compared against a reference library of SARS-CoV-2-specific TCRs that had been generated with the MIRA antigen-specificity platform. Breadth was defined as the fraction of unique TCRs that were SARS-CoV-2-associated. Depth was defined as the fraction of total T cells that were SARS-CoV-2-associated. Each spike-specific TCR was assigned to its reactive spike region and to a CD4 or CD8 class using the MIRA data. Log10-transformed breadth and depth values were compared by one-way ANOVA with Sidak's multiple comparisons tests. As stored in TCRdb, this immuneACCESS dataset retains in-frame rearrangements with V and J assigned. A fraction of the clones does not appear; measured against another copy, unresolved V genes explain less than half of the discrepancy, and the remainder lacks a known reason. D and trimming were read from the DNA, whereas the V and J calls and clone size are those reported in that table. The sample contains 90,000 to 120,000 clones, 87% of them found a single time. Of the sample, around 4.7% is held by the ten largest clones.

Including the terminal cysteine and phenylalanine, the CDR3 comprises 13 residues. Only the CDR3 DNA is retained, 39 bases long and in frame from the first base. Compared with germline, V lacks 5 bases and J lacks 7 bases; bases without a gene match: 7. Reading the germline V gene gives CDR1 MNHEY and CDR2 SVGAGI. The clonotype comes from an adult who received the AZD1222 COVID-19 vaccine. Material: peripheral blood, obtained 28 days after the second AZD1222 dose. This receptor chain uses TRBV6-5 and TRBJ1-2, with 7 bases in between that match TRBD1. The base sequence is TGTGCCAGCAGTCCGTCAGGGGGGGGTGGCTACACCTTC. This gives the protein CASSPSGGGGYTF.